The rows below give T cell receptor beta chains drawn from one sample of a study of T cells in Graves' hyperthyroidism and ophthalmopathy. TCRdb itself ran the multiplex PCR reads through MiXCR, one entry per CDR3 protein. The table records 640,000 or so distinct CDR3 sequences, 14% of them present only once. The sequencing sample was made of blood. The receptors were sampled from a woman under 30 with Graves' ophthalmopathy. CDR3s include the opening cysteine and the closing phenylalanine or tryptophan. D genes are given only for firm matches. Clone size is given for some rows only: seen once, a few or many times, or a class if the clone is expanded.

v_call,j_call,d_call,clone_size,cdr3_nt,cdr3_aa
TRBV6-1,TRBJ2-1,TRBD2,many,TGTGCCAGCGATTGGACTAGCGGGAGCTACAATGAGCAGTTCTTC,CASDWTSGSYNEQFF
TRBV18,TRBJ1-5,TRBD1,NA,TGTGCCAGCTCACAGGGACAGGGACATCAGCCCCAGCATTTT,CASSQGQGHQPQHF
TRBV2,TRBJ1-5,NA,many,TGTGCCAGCAGTGAAACGGATAGCAATCAGCCCCAGCATTTT,CASSETDSNQPQHF
TRBV7-2,TRBJ2-5,TRBD1,many,TGTGCCAGCAGCTTAGTCTTGGGACAGGGGAGAGAAGAGACCCAGTACTTC,CASSLVLGQGREETQYF
TRBV18,TRBJ2-1,NA,many,TGTGCCAGCTCACGGGAAAGGGAGCTGCGTGAGCAGTTCTTC,CASSRERELREQFF
TRBV12-3/TRBV12-4,TRBJ2-1,TRBD2,few,TGTGCCAGCAGTTTATGGCGGGAGAAAGGTGATGAGCAGTTCTTC,CASSLWREKGDEQFF
TRBV7-9,TRBJ2-5,NA,many,TGTGCCAGCAGCTTAGTAGCTGGAAAAGAGACCCAGTACTTC,CASSLVAGKETQYF
TRBV19,TRBJ1-5,NA,NA,TGTGCCAGTAGATCGGGACTCCATAGCAATCAGCCCCAGCATTTT,CASRSGLHSNQPQHF
TRBV30,TRBJ1-5,NA,NA,TGTGCCTGGAGTGTACAACAGGGCGATCAGCCCCAGCATTTT,CAWSVQQGDQPQHF
TRBV13,TRBJ2-7,NA,many,TGTGCCAGCAGCCTCCAGGGGGGGGCCTACGAGCAGTACTTC,CASSLQGGAYEQYF
TRBV6-2/TRBV6-3,TRBJ2-3,NA,few,TGTGCCAGCAGCCCTCCGACGCCAGATACGCAGTATTTT,CASSPPTPDTQYF
TRBV4-1,TRBJ2-1,TRBD2,many,TGCGCCAGCAGCCAAGATCTAGCGGGTGGGATCTACAATGAGCAGTTCTTC,CASSQDLAGGIYNEQFF
TRBV28,TRBJ2-3,TRBD1,many,TGTGCCAGCAGCCCCGGGACAGGGGTCCTAGATACGCAGTATTTT,CASSPGTGVLDTQYF
TRBV6-1,TRBJ2-5,NA,few,TGTGCCAGCAGTGAAGCGCTTCTTAGAGGGTTTGAAGAGACCCAGTACTTC,CASSEALLRGFEETQYF
TRBV29-1,TRBJ2-1,TRBD1,many,TGCAGCGTTAAAGGTACAGGGGTCGGCATTAGTGAGCAGTTCTTC,CSVKGTGVGISEQFF
TRBV30,TRBJ2-7,NA,many,TGTGCCTGGATCCCCCTCGGTGGCTCCTACGAGCAGTACTTC,CAWIPLGGSYEQYF
TRBV25-1,TRBJ1-1,NA,many,TGTGCCAGCAGTGAAGGCCGGGGAATGAACACTGAAGCTTTCTTT,CASSEGRGMNTEAFF
TRBV3-1,TRBJ2-1,TRBD2,many,TGTGCCAGCAGCCCCCGCGGGACTAGCGAAAATGAGCAGTTCTTC,CASSPRGTSENEQFF
TRBV2,TRBJ2-3,NA,many,TGTGCCAGCACGCCGGTTGGCACAGATACGCAGTATTTT,CASTPVGTDTQYF
TRBV2,TRBJ2-5,NA,NA,TGTGCCAGCAGTGAAGGAGGCCATACAGAGACCCAGTACTTC,CASSEGGHTETQYF
TRBV20-1,TRBJ2-7,NA,NA,TGCAGTGCTAGAGATCTTGCAGTATACGAGCAGTACTTC,CSARDLAVYEQYF
TRBV27,TRBJ2-7,NA,many,TGTGCCAGCAGTTTATTGGCCGGGGCCGAGCAGTACTTC,CASSLLAGAEQYF